This T cell receptor beta chain came from a study of T cell responses to AZD1222 COVID-19 vaccine. Method: immunoSEQ multiplex PCR; TCRdb's copy keeps in-frame clones and lacks some. Among about 150,000 clones, 80% to 90% were seen once, and the ten largest hold more than 5.5%. The CDR3 runs to 12 residues. V was cut by 6 bases and J by 6 bases, with 11 bases left in between. Germline lookup yields CDR1 MNHNY and CDR2 SVGAGI (reference sequence). This clonotype was sampled from an adult in good health. The sequences come from peripheral blood, collected on day 0 of MenACWY control vaccination. The chain uses TRBV6-6 and TRBJ1-1, with TRBD1 as a possible D gene (6 bases). Written as DNA, the CDR3 is TGTGCCAGCAGCCAGGAGGGGGCTGAAGCTTTCTTT. Translated, it gives CASSQEGAEAFF.